A single sample is the source of the 15 T cell receptor beta chains below, sequenced in a study of cytomegalovirus exposure and HLA in healthy donors. The PCR made use of 60 Vbeta and 13 Jbeta primers. Sequenced by immunoSEQ multiplex PCR; TCRdb stores in-frame clones only, minus some. This table holds approximately 160,000 clones, 65% to 80% found once. Specimen: PBMCs. The origin of the receptors is a woman in her 40s in good health and CMV-seropositive.

The V call is TRBV29-1, the J call TRBJ2-2, with 9 positions matching TRBD1. The V segment lost 6 bases and the J segment 5 bases; nucleotides outside the gene matches: 7. The CDR3 runs to 14 residues. Germline V gives CDR1 SQVTM, CDR2 ANQGSEA. CDR3 residues: CSVATGGNTGELFF. The CDR3 nucleotides are TGCAGCGTCGCCACAGGGGGCAATACCGGGGAGCTGTTTTTT.

This chain uses TRBV2 with TRBJ1-4; TRBD1 matches at 10 bases. The CDR3 spans 17 residues. The junction had 15 bases not matched to a gene; V was cut back by 6 bases and J by 8 bases. The germline V gene encodes CDR1 SNHLY and CDR2 FYNNEI. This chain's CDR3 is CASRSTDRGRIWEKLFF. CDR3 DNA sequence: TGTGCCAGCAGGAGTACCGACAGGGGGCGAATTTGGGAAAAACTGTTTTTT.

This clone was counted a single time. The rearrangement uses TRBV5-4 and TRBJ2-1; 11 bases fit TRBD2. The CDR3 consists of 15 residues. V trimming: 4 bases; J trimming: 3 bases; junction bases outside the gene matches: 3. The germline V gene encodes CDR1 SGHNT and CDR2 YYREEE (reference sequence). The CDR3 bases are TGTGCCAGCAGCCCGGGACTAGCGGACTACAATGAGCAGTTCTTC. Protein product: CASSPGLADYNEQFF.

The chain has TRBV9 and TRBJ1-3; TRBD1 might be the D (6 bases). CDR1 and CDR2 from the germline V gene are SGDLS and YYNGEE. The CDR3 spans 15 residues. V lost 0 bases and J 4 bases, leaving 11 bases between the germline ends. The CDR3 loop reads CASSVEQGTGNTIYF. The CDR3 coding sequence is TGTGCCAGCAGCGTAGAACAGGGAACCGGAAACACCATATATTTT.

Notes on this clone: The junction does not match germline at one end; this may be a read error. This CDR3 is CASSQVGQGNTEAFF. CDR3 DNA: TGCGCCAGCAGCCAAGTAGGACAGGGAAACACTGAAGCTTTCTTT. The chain joins TRBV5-4 to TRBJ1-1, with 8 bases fitting TRBD1. Germline V lookup: CDR1 SGHNT, CDR2 YYREEE (reference sequence). The CDR3 runs to 15 residues.

The V gene is TRBV2, the J gene TRBJ2-7; no clear D gene. CDR3 length equals 12 residues. Trimming took off 2 bases at V and 3 bases at J, with 5 bases between the two ends. Per germline, CDR1 SNHLY and CDR2 FYNNEI. The CDR3 coding sequence is TGTGCCAGCAGTGAATCAGTCTACGAGCAGTACTTC. It specifies CASSESVYEQYF.

The V call is TRBV27, the J call TRBJ1-4; a possible D gene is TRBD1 (6 bases). The CDR3 loop spans 14 amino acids. CDR1 and CDR2 (germline): MNHEY, SMNVEV (reference sequence). V lost 5 bases and J lost 2, with 9 bases in between. CDR3 coding DNA: TGTGCCAGCAGTCGTCAGGGGACTAATGAAAAACTGTTTTTT. It encodes CASSRQGTNEKLFF.

The chain uses TRBV4-1 and TRBJ2-7, with D possibly matching TRBD1 (6 bases). The CDR3 contains 18 residues. Trimming shortened V by 3 bases and J by 4 bases, and 25 bases separated the two germline ends. Looked up from germline, CDR1 is MGHRA and CDR2 is YSYEKL. The CDR3 protein is CASSQDPKGAGVGYEQYF. CDR3 DNA: TGCGCCAGCAGCCAGGATCCGAAAGGGGCAGGGGTAGGATACGAGCAGTACTTC.

The CDR3 bases are TGTGCCAGCAGCTTAGGCCCGGCAGGTACCTATGGCTACACCTTC. This translates into CASSLGPAGTYGYTF. V usage is TRBV7-9 and J usage is TRBJ1-2; no clear D. Germline CDR1 and CDR2: SEHNR and FQNEAQ (reference sequence). The germline V and J ends were trimmed by 1 base and 4 bases, with 13 bases remaining between them. The CDR3 is 15 residues long.

The rearrangement joins TRBV7-2 to TRBJ1-5; weak D call: TRBD1 (6 bases). CDR1 SGHTA and CDR2 FQGNSA come from the germline V gene. V lost 5 bases to trimming and J lost 4 bases, with 15 bases between them. CDR3 size: 15 residues. The CDR3 bases are TGTGCCAGCAGCGCGTATCAGGGGCGAAATCAGCCCCAGCATTTT. Encoded protein: CASSAYQGRNQPQHF.

The J gene is TRBJ1-5, the V gene TRBV14; D is perhaps TRBD1 (5 bases). This CDR3 region has 13 residues. From germline, CDR1 is SGHDN and CDR2 FVKESK. V lost 5 bases and J lost 4, with 9 bases in between. DNA for the CDR3: TGTGCCAGCAGCGCAGCAGGGAATCAGCCCCAGCATTTT. This translates into CASSAAGNQPQHF.

The rearrangement uses TRBV9 and TRBJ2-3; 9 bases align to TRBD2. Trimming took 2 bases from V and 2 from J; bases not matched to a gene: 6. Germline V lookup: CDR1 SGDLS, CDR2 YYNGEE. CDR3 length: 16 residues. Written as DNA, the CDR3 is TGTGCCAGCAGCGTGGGGCTAGCGGGGTTCACAGATACGCAGTATTTT. Encoded protein: CASSVGLAGFTDTQYF. The whole variable domain, remainder taken from reference TRBV9 and TRBJ2-3, is DSGVTQTPKHLITATGQRVTLRCSPRSGDLSVYWYQQSLDQGLQFLIQYYNGEERAKGNILERFSAQQFPDLHSELNLSSLELGDSALYFCASSVGLAGFTDTQYFGPGTRLTVL.

Here the CDR3 reads CASSLEGTRQETQYF. The CDR3 DNA reads as TGCGCCAGCAGCTTGGAAGGGACTAGACAAGAGACCCAGTACTTC. The V call is TRBV5-1, the J call TRBJ2-5; 8 bases line up with TRBD2. The CDR3 extends over 15 amino acids. V trimming: 0 bases; J trimming: 2 bases; junction bases outside the gene matches: 3. CDR1 and CDR2 from the germline V gene are SGHRS and YFSETQ. Looking up the rest from reference TRBV5-1 and TRBJ2-5 gives the full variable domain: KAGVTQTPRYLIKTRGQQVTLSCSPISGHRSVSWYQQTPGQGLQFLFEYFSETQRNKGNFPGRFSGRQFSNSRSEMNVSTLELGDSALYLCASSLEGTRQETQYFGPGTRLLVL.

This chain connects TRBV15 to TRBJ2-2; 10 bases fit TRBD2. V lost 3 bases to trimming and J lost 2 bases; unmatched junction nucleotides: 9. In germline, CDR1 is LNHNV, CDR2 YYDKDF (reference sequence). The CDR3 is 18 amino acids. The CDR3 nucleotides are TGTGCCACCAGCAGCCCCCAGCGACTAGCGGGCAACACCGGGGAGCTGTTTTTT. It translates to CATSSPQRLAGNTGELFF.

The genes are TRBV6-6 and TRBJ1-3, with no clear D. Trimming cost V 0 bases and J 7 bases, with 10 bases left between them. In germline, CDR1 is MNHNY, CDR2 SVGAGI (reference sequence). CDR3 length: 14 residues. CDR3 protein: CASSYSIYENTIYF. CDR3 coding DNA: TGTGCCAGCAGTTACTCGATTTACGAGAACACCATATATTTT.